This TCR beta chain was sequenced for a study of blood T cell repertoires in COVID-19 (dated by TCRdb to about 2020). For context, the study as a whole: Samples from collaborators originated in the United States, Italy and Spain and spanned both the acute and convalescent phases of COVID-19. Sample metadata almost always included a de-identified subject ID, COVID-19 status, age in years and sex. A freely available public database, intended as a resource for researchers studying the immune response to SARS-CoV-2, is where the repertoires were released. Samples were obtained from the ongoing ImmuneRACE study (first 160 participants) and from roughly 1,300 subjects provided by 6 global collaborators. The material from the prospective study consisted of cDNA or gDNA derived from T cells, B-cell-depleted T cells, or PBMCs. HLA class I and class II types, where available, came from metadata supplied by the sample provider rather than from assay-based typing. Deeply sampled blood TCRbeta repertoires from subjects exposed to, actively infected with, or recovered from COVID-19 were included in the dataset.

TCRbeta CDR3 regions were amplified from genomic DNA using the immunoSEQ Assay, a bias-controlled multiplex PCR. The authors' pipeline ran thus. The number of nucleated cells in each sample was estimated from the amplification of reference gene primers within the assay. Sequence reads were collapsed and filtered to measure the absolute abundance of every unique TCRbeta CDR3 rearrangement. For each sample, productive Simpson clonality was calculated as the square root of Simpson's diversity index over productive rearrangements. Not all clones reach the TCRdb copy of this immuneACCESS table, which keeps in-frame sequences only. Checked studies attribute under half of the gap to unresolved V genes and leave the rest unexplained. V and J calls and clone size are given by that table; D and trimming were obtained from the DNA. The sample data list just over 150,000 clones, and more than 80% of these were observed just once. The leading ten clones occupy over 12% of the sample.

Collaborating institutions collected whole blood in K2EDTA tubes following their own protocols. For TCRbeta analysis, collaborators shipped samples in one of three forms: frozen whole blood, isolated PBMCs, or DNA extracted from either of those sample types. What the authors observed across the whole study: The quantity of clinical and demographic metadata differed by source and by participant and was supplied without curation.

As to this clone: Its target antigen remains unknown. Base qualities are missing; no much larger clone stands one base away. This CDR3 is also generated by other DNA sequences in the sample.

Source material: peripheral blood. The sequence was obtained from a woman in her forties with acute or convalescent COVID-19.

The CDR3 here reads CASSLTGVYEQYF. The nucleotide sequence is given as TGTGCCAGCAGTTTAACAGGGGTTTACGAGCAGTACTTC. Here the chain combines TRBV27 and TRBJ2-7; TRBD1 matches 7 bases in the middle. Taken from cysteine to phenylalanine, the CDR3 has 13 residues. The sequence is cut down to CDR3 DNA, 39 bases in frame from base 1. Unmatched junction bases come to 2, with V trimmed by 2 bases and J by 4 bases. CDR1 and CDR2 were assigned from the germline V gene (reference sequence) as MNHEY and SMNVEV.